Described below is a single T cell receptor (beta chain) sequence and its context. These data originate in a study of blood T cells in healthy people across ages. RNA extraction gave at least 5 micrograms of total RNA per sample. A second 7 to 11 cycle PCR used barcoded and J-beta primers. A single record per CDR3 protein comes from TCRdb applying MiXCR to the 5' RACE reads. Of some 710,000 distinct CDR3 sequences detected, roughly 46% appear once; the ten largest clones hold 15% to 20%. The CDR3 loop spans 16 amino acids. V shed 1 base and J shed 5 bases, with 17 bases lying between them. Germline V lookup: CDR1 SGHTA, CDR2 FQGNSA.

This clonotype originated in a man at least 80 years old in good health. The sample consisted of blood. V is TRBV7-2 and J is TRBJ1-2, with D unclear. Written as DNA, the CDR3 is TGTGCCAGCAGCTTAGAAGGCCCCCCGGTAGCTTATGGCTACACCTTC. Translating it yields CASSLEGPPVAYGYTF.